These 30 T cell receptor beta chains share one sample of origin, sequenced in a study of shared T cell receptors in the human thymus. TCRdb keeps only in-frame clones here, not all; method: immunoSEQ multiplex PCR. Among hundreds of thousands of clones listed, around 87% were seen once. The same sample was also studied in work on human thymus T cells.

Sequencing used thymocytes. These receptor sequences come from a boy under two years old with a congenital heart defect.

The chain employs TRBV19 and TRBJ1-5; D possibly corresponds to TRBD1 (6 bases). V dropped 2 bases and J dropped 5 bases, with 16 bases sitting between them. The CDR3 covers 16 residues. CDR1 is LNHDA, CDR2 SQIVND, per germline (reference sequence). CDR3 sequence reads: CASSIWTVKSDQPQHF. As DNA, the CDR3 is TGTGCCAGTAGTATATGGACAGTCAAGTCGGATCAGCCCCAGCATTTT.

CDR3 protein: CASSIWVPTEINTEAFF. CDR3 sequence (DNA): TGTGCCAGCAGCATCTGGGTCCCGACAGAAATTAACACTGAAGCTTTCTTT. The V call is TRBV5-6, the J call TRBJ1-1, with D perhaps TRBD1 (5 bases). CDR3 size: 17 residues. CDR1 is SGHDT, CDR2 YYEEEE, per germline. The V end was cut by 4 bases, the J end by 2 bases, with 21 bases between.

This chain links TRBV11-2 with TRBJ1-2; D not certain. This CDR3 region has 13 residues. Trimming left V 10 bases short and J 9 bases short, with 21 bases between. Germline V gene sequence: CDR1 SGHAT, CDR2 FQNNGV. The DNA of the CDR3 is TGTGCCACCTACGACCCTGGGAGTAATCGCTACACCTTC. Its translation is CATYDPGSNRYTF.

The CDR3 loop is CASKEGRPQHF. CDR3 coding DNA: TGTGCCAGCAAGGAGGGGCGGCCCCAGCATTTT. The V gene is TRBV6-4, the J gene TRBJ1-5; the D gene is possibly TRBD1 (5 bases). This CDR3 region has 11 residues. The V end was cut by 7 bases, the J end by 9 bases, with 10 bases between. Germline V lookup: CDR1 MRHNA, CDR2 SNTAGT.

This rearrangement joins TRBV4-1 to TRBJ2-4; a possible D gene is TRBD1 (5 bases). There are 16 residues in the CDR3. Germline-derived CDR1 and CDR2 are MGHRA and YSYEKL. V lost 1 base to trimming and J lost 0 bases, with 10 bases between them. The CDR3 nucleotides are TGCGCCAGCAGCCAAGGCAGGACATTAGCCAAAAACATTCAGTACTTC. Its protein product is CASSQGRTLAKNIQYF.

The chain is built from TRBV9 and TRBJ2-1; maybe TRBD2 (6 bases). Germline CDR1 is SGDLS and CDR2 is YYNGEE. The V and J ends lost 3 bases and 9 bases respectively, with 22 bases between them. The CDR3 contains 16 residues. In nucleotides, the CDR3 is TGTGCCAGCAGCGCACGCCTCGGGGGAGAAATTGGTGAGCAGTTCTTC. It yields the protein CASSARLGGEIGEQFF.

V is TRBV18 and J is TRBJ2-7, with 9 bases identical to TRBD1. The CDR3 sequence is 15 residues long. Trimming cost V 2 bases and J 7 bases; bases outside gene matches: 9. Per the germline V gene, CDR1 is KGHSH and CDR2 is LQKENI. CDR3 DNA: TGTGCCAGCTCACCATTTCGACAGGGGGTGGGGGAGCAGTACTTC. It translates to CASSPFRQGVGEQYF.

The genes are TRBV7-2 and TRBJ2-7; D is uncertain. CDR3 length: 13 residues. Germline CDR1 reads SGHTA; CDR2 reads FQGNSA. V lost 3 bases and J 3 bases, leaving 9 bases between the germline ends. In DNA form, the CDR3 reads TGTGCCAGCAGCTTTCACTACATCTACGAGCAGTACTTC. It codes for CASSFHYIYEQYF.

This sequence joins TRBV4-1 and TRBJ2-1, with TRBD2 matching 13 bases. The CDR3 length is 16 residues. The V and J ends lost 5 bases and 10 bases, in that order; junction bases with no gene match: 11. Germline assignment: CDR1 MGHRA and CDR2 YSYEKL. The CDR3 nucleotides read TGCGCCAGCAGCGCGGGACTAGCGGGGCTTACAGGAGAGCAGTTCTTC. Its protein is CASSAGLAGLTGEQFF.

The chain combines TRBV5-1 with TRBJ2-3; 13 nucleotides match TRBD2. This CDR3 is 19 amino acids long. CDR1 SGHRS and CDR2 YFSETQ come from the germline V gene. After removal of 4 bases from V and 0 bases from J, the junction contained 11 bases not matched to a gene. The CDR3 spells CASSAEWTSGGPSTDTQYF. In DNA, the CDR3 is TGCGCCAGCAGCGCCGAATGGACTAGCGGGGGCCCTAGCACAGATACGCAGTATTTT.

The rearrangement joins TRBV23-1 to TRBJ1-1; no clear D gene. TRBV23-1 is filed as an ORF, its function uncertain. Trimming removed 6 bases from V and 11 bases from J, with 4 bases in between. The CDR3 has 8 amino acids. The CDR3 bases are TGCGCCAGCAGCCCTGCTTTCTTT. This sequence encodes CASSPAFF.

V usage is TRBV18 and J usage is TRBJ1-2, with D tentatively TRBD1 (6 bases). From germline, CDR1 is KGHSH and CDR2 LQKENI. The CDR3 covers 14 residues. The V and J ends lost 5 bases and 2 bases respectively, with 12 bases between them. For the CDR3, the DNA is TGTGCCAGCTCAACCGGACAGCCGAACTATGGCTACACCTTC. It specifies CASSTGQPNYGYTF.

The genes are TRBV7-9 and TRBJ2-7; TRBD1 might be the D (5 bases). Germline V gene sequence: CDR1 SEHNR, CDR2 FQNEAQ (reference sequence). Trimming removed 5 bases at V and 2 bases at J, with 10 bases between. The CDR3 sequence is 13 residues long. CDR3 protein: CASSRGLTYEQYF. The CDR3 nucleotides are TGTGCCAGCAGCAGGGGTTTGACCTACGAGCAGTACTTC. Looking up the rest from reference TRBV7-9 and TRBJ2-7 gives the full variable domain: DTGVSQNPRHKITKRGQNVTFRCDPISEHNRLYWYRQTLGQGPEFLTYFQNEAQLEKSRLLSDRFSAERPKGSFSTLEIQRTEQGDSAMYLCASSRGLTYEQYFGPGTRLTVT.

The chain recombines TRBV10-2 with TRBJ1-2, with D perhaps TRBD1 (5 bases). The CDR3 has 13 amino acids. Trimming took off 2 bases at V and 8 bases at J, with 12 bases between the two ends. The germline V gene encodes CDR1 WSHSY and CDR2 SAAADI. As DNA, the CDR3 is TGCGCCAGCAGTGAGAGGGGAGGAGGCGGCTACACCTTC. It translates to CASSERGGGGYTF.

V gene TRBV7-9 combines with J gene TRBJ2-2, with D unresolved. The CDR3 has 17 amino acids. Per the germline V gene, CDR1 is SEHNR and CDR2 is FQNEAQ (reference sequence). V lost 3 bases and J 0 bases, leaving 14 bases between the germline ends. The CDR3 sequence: CASSLTASVSNTGELFF. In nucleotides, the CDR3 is TGTGCCAGCAGCTTGACCGCTAGTGTTTCGAACACCGGGGAGCTGTTTTTT.

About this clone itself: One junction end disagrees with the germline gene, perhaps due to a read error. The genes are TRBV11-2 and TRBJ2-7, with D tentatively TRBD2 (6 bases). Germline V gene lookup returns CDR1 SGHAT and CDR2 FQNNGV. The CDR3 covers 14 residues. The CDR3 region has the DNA TGTGCCAGCACCTTACCCCCGGGAGTGGACGAGCAGTACTTC. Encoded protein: CASTLPPGVDEQYF.

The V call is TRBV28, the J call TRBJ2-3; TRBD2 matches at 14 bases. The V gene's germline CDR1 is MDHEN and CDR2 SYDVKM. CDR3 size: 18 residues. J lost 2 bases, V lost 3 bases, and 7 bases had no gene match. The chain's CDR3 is CASSLGLAGELNTDTQYF. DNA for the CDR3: TGTGCCAGCAGTTTGGGACTAGCGGGAGAACTGAACACAGATACGCAGTATTTT.

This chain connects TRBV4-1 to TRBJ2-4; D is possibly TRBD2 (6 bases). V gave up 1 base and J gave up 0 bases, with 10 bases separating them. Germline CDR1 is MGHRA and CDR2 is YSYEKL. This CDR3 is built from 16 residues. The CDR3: CASSQGGDRAKNIQYF. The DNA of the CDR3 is TGCGCCAGCAGCCAAGGGGGGGATAGAGCCAAAAACATTCAGTACTTC.

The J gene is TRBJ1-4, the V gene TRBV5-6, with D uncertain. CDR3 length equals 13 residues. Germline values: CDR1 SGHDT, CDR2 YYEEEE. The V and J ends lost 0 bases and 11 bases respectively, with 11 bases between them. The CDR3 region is CASSLADQDKLFF. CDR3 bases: TGTGCCAGCAGCTTGGCCGATCAGGATAAACTGTTTTTT.

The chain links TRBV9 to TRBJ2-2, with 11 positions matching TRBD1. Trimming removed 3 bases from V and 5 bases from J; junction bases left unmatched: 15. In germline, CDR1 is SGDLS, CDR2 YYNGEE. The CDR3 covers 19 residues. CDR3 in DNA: TGTGCCAGCAGCGCCGGGACAGGGGGTGGGGTCCCCCTGACCGGGGAGCTGTTTTTT. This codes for CASSAGTGGGVPLTGELFF.

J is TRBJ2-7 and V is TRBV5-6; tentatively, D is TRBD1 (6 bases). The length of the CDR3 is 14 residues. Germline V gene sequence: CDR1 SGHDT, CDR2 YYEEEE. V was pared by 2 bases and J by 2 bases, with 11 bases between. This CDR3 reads CASSFDRPPYEQYF. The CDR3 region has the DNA TGTGCCAGCAGCTTCGACAGGCCGCCCTACGAGCAGTACTTC. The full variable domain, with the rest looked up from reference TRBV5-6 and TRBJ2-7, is DAGVTQSPTHLIKTRGQQVTLRCSPKSGHDTVSWYQQALGQGPQFIFQYYEEEERQRGNFPDRFSGHQFPNYSSELNVNALLLGDSALYLCASSFDRPPYEQYFGPGTRLTVT.

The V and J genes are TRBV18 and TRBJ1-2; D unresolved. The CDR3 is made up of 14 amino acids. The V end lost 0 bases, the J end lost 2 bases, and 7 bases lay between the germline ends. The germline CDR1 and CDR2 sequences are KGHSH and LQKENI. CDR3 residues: CASSPPGGNYGYTF. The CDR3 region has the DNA TGTGCCAGCTCACCACCAGGAGGAAACTATGGCTACACCTTC.

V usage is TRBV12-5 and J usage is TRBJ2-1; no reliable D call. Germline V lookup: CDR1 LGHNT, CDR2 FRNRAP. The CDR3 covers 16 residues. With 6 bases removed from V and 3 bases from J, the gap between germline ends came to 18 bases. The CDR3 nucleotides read TGTGCTAGTGGCCCTACCGGTATGGGCGACTACAATGAGCAGTTCTTC. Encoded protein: CASGPTGMGDYNEQFF. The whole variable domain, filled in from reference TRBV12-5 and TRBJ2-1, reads DARVTQTPRHKVTEMGQEVTMRCQPILGHNTVFWYRQTMMQGLELLAYFRNRAPLDDSGMPKDRFSAEMPDATLATLKIQPSEPRDSAVYFCASGPTGMGDYNEQFFGPGTRLTVL.

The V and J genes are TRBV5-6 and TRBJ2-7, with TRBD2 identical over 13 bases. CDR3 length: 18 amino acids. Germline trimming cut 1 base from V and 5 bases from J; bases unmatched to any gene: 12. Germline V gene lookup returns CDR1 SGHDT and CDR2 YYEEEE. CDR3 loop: CASSLWRLAGGESNEQYF. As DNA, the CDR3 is TGTGCCAGCAGCTTGTGGAGACTAGCGGGGGGAGAGAGTAACGAGCAGTACTTC.

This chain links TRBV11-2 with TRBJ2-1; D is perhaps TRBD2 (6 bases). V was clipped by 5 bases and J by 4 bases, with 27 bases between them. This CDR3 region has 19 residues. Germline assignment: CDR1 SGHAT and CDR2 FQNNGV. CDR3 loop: CASSRILSPGCGAYNEQFF. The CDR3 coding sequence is TGTGCCAGCAGCCGAATCCTTTCCCCTGGTTGCGGGGCTTACAATGAGCAGTTCTTC.

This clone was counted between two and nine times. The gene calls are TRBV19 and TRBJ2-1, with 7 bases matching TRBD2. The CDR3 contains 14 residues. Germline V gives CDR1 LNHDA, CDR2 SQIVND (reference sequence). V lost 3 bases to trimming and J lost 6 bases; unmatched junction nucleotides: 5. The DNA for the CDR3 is TGTGCCAGTAGTATTCCGGGGAGGGGCAATGAGCAGTTCTTC. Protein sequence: CASSIPGRGNEQFF.

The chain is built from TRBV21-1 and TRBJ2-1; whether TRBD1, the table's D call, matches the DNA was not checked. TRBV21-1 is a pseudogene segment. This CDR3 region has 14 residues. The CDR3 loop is CASRNSGQSNEQFF. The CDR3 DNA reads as TGTGCCAGCAGAAATTCGGGACAAAGCAATGAGCAGTTCTTC.

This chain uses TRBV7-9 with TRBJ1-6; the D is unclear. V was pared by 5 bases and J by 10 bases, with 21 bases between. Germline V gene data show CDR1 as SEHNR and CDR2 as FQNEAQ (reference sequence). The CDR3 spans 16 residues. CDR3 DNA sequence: TGTGCCAGCAGCCCCATCCCGCCCCAGGAAGGATCACCCCTCCACTTT. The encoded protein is CASSPIPPQEGSPLHF.

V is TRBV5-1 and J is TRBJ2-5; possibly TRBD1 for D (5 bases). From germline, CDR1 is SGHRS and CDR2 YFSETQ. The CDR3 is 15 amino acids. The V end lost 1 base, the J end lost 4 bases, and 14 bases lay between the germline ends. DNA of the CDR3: TGCGCCAGCAGCTTGAAAGGAAGGGGTCGAGAGACCCAGTACTTC. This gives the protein CASSLKGRGRETQYF.

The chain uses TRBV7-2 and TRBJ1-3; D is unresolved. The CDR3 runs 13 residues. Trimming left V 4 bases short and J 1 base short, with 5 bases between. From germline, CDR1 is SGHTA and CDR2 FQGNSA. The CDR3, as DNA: TGTGCCAGCAGCTCGGTGTCTGGAAACACCATATATTTT. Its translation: CASSSVSGNTIYF.